The 21 T cell receptor beta chains below were found in one sample sequenced in a study of breast tumors, draining lymph nodes, adjacent tissues. The lymph nodes were axillary draining lymph nodes from breast cancer patients. TCRdb independently ran MiXCR on the multiplex PCR reads; one entry per CDR3 protein. The profile shows about 180,000 distinct CDR3 sequences, about 33% of them singletons. Sequenced material: axillary lymph node tissue. These receptors all come from a female donor with breast cancer. Some clones in this sample may be carry-over from other donors' samples.

V gene TRBV7-8 combines with J gene TRBJ2-2; 9 nucleotides agree with TRBD1. The V gene's germline CDR1 is SGHVS and CDR2 FQNEAQ. V was clipped by 8 bases and J by 4 bases; unmatched bases: 5. The CDR3 covers 14 residues. The CDR3 protein is CASESGQGTGELFF. As DNA, the CDR3 is TGTGCCAGCGAATCGGGACAGGGCACCGGGGAGCTGTTTTTT.

This clonotype was counted at least ten times. This chain uses TRBV6-5 with TRBJ2-7; D may be TRBD2 (6 bases). Germline values: CDR1 MNHEY, CDR2 SVGAGI. The CDR3 loop spans 11 amino acids. Deletions cut 7 bases from V and 7 bases from J, with 11 bases between. The CDR3 region has the DNA TGTGCCAGCACTCACCGGGGGGAGCAGTACTTC. Protein product: CASTHRGEQYF.

This clonotype was seen many times. The V and J genes are TRBV6-6 and TRBJ2-7; 10 bases map to TRBD2. This CDR3 is 15 amino acids long. With V trimmed by 5 bases and J by 6 bases, 10 bases remained unmatched. The germline V gene has CDR1 MNHNY and CDR2 SVGAGI (reference sequence). The CDR3 nucleotides read TGTGCCAGCAGTCACGGGGGGACTAGCGCGCGCGAGCAGTACTTC. Protein product: CASSHGGTSAREQYF.

J is TRBJ2-2 and V is TRBV7-2, with 7 bases matching TRBD2. CDR3 length equals 14 residues. The ends lost 8 bases at V and 8 bases at J; junction bases unmatched: 11. CDR1 SGHTA and CDR2 FQGNSA come from the germline V gene. The CDR3 is CASSLKLASGELFF. CDR3 nucleotide sequence: TGTGCCAGCTCCTTAAAACTAGCGTCGGGGGAGCTGTTTTTT.

As concerns this clonotype: Given a much more abundant clone one base away, this may be a read error. The rearrangement joins TRBV20-1 to TRBJ2-1, with 10 bases aligning to TRBD2. CDR1 is DFQATT and CDR2 is SNEGSKA in the germline V gene (reference sequence). Trimming took 0 bases from V and 6 from J; bases not matched to a gene: 11. This CDR3 region has 17 residues. CDR3 residues: CSARDYLAGAAGNEQFF. The DNA of the CDR3 is TGCAGTGCTAGAGATTATCTAGCGGGGGCGGCGGGCAATGAGCAGTTCTTC.

This chain links TRBV6-6 with TRBJ1-3; 7 bases align to TRBD1. CDR3 length: 17 amino acids. After removal of 4 bases from V and 0 bases from J, the junction contained 9 bases not matched to a gene. CDR1 MNHNY and CDR2 SVGAGI come from the germline V gene (reference sequence). The CDR3 spells CASSSRDSGASGNTIYF. The CDR3 DNA sequence: TGTGCCAGCAGTTCAAGGGACAGCGGGGCCTCTGGAAACACCATATATTTT.

The rearrangement links TRBV10-3 to TRBJ1-2; D remains ambiguous. Trimming removed 0 bases at V and 0 bases at J, with 8 bases between. The CDR3 sequence is 15 residues long. Per the germline V gene, CDR1 is ENHRY and CDR2 is SYGVKD. In DNA, the CDR3 is TGTGCCATCAGTGAGTCGAGCGAGGCTAACTATGGCTACACCTTC. It is translated as CAISESSEANYGYTF.

There are many counts of this clonotype. The V call is TRBV18, the J call TRBJ2-7; perhaps TRBD1 as D (6 bases). V lost 4 bases and J lost 5, with 15 bases in between. CDR1 is KGHSH and CDR2 is LQKENI in the germline V gene. CDR3 size: 14 residues. CDR3 bases: TGTGCCAGCTCACAGATGGACCAGGGGCACGAGCAGTACTTC. It encodes CASSQMDQGHEQYF.

This clonotype was observed many times. The V gene is TRBV29-1, the J gene TRBJ2-7; 7 bases are shared with TRBD2. This CDR3 comprises 12 residues. Per germline, CDR1 SQVTM and CDR2 ANQGSEA. V shed 5 bases, J shed 2 bases, and the junction held 3 bases outside the gene matches. The CDR3 loop is CSVRDYTYEQYF. The CDR3 DNA is TGCAGCGTTCGGGACTACACCTACGAGCAGTACTTC.

As DNA, the CDR3 is TGTGCCAGCAGCCCCCTTATCGACAGCCAAGAGACCCAGTACTTC. Its protein product is CASSPLIDSQETQYF. The chain joins TRBV6-5 to TRBJ2-5; TRBD1 might be the D (5 bases). The CDR3 contains 15 residues. From germline, CDR1 is MNHEY and CDR2 SVGAGI. V shed 6 bases and J shed 1 base, with 15 bases lying between them.

A note on this clonotype: This likely comes from a read error, as the CDR3 has no conserved phenylalanine or tryptophan at its end. Because the CDR3's place on the DNA is in doubt, the DNA is left out and the CDR3 is given as listed by TCRdb. This rearrangement joins TRBV2 to TRBJ2-1; TRBD2, the table's D call, lacks a check against the DNA. The CDR3 region is 15 residues in length, termini included. Per the germline V gene, CDR1 is SNHLY and CDR2 is FYNNEI. The CDR3 region is CASASRGPLTMSSSS.

A remark on this clonotype: This may come from a read error, since a much larger clone is one base off. CDR3 sequence reads: CSVERAGDREMGTQYF. The CDR3 DNA sequence: TGCAGCGTTGAACGAGCAGGGGACAGGGAGATGGGGACCCAGTACTTC. The chain recombines TRBV29-1 with TRBJ2-5; 9 nucleotides match TRBD1. V was pared by 2 bases and J by 7 bases, with 14 bases of the junction left unmatched. This CDR3 region has 16 residues. Germline V CDR1 and CDR2: SQVTM, ANQGSEA.

The V and J genes are TRBV2 and TRBJ2-6, with TRBD2 as a possible D gene (5 bases). Deletions cut 5 bases from V and 14 bases from J, with 16 bases between. Germline loops: CDR1 SNHLY, CDR2 FYNNEI. The CDR3 contains 13 residues. The CDR3 sequence: CASSLPSEELLTF. CDR3 coding DNA: TGTGCCAGCAGTTTACCATCGGAGGAGCTCCTGACTTTC.

As concerns this clonotype: A much larger clone is a single base away; this may be a read error. Since the CDR3 does not end with the conserved phenylalanine or tryptophan, this likely comes from a read error. The chain links TRBV7-7 to TRBJ2-7; D is perhaps TRBD2 (6 bases). Germline-derived CDR1 and CDR2 are SSHAT and FNYEAQ (reference sequence). The CDR3 is 13 amino acids. V was clipped by 8 bases and J by 4 bases, with 15 bases between them. This CDR3 reads CASSPGGVYEQYL. The CDR3, as DNA: TGTGCCAGCTCACCTGGAGGGGTTTACGAGCAGTACCTC.

The chain uses TRBV4-1 and TRBJ2-3; TRBD2 matches 9 bases. J gave up 5 bases and V 0 bases, and 6 bases lay outside the gene matches. The CDR3 is 16 residues long. Germline CDR1 and CDR2: MGHRA and YSYEKL. The CDR3 here is CASSQEASGIRDTQYF. CDR3 bases: TGCGCCAGCAGCCAAGAAGCTAGCGGGATTAGAGATACGCAGTATTTT.

This clonotype was seen at least ten times. The chain joins TRBV12-5 to TRBJ2-7; 12 bases are shared with TRBD2. The germline gives CDR1 LGHNT, CDR2 FRNRAP. The CDR3 is 16 residues long. Unmatched junction bases numbered 7, after V lost 1 base and J lost 6 bases. CDR3 residues: CASGLAPGTSGSEQYF. For the CDR3, the DNA is TGTGCTAGTGGTTTGGCTCCCGGGACTAGCGGGTCCGAGCAGTACTTC. Full variable domain (outside the CDR3, taken from reference TRBV12-5 and TRBJ2-7): DARVTQTPRHKVTEMGQEVTMRCQPILGHNTVFWYRQTMMQGLELLAYFRNRAPLDDSGMPKDRFSAEMPDATLATLKIQPSEPRDSAVYFCASGLAPGTSGSEQYFGPGTRLTVT.

This clonotype has ten or more counts. The rearrangement links TRBV20-1 to TRBJ2-1, with TRBD2 matching over 14 bases. V was clipped by 0 bases and J by 6 bases; unmatched bases: 10. From germline, CDR1 is DFQATT and CDR2 SNEGSKA (reference sequence). The CDR3 totals 18 residues. CDR3 residues: CSARDVGLAGDGVNEQFF. CDR3 coding DNA: TGCAGTGCTAGAGATGTGGGACTAGCGGGGGATGGGGTCAATGAGCAGTTCTTC.

A word on this clonotype: Compared with germline, one end of the junction differs, possibly owing to a read error. The chain couples TRBV19 to TRBJ2-2; D may be TRBD2 (5 bases). This CDR3 contains 13 residues. Germline loops: CDR1 LNHDA, CDR2 SQIVND (reference sequence). CDR3 DNA: TGTGCCAGTACCGATGCGTACACCGGGGAGCTGTCTTGG. As protein: CASTDAYTGELSW.

Comments on this clonotype: The junction departs from the called germline gene at one end, perhaps through a read error. The gene calls are TRBV7-2 and TRBJ1-6; TRBD1 aligns across 7 bases. This CDR3 is 15 amino acids long. The V gene's germline CDR1 is SGHTA and CDR2 FQGNSA. The CDR3 DNA follows: TGTGCCGGCAGCACGGGGACAGATGAATTCAGTTCCCTCCACTTT. It translates to CAGSTGTDEFSSLHF.

V and J are TRBV28 and TRBJ1-3; D might be TRBD1 (6 bases). V was pared by 5 bases and J by 4 bases, with 18 bases between. CDR1 MDHEN and CDR2 SYDVKM come from the germline V gene. The CDR3 loop spans 16 amino acids. The CDR3 DNA reads as TGTGCCAGCAGTCTTTCCCCCGGCAGGGGCGGAAACACCATATATTTT. Its protein product is CASSLSPGRGGNTIYF.

This clonotype was detected ten times or more. The chain combines TRBV9 with TRBJ2-7; 10 nucleotides align to TRBD2. Germline V gene sequence: CDR1 SGDLS, CDR2 YYNGEE. With V trimmed by 4 bases and J by 4 bases, 8 bases remained unmatched. This CDR3 is 15 amino acids long. The CDR3 DNA is TGTGCCAGCAGCCCCAGCGGGGGGGCCGGTTACGAGCAGTACTTC. It is translated as CASSPSGGAGYEQYF.